What follows describes a single T cell receptor beta chain. Its antigen is unknown. The protocol was immunoSEQ multiplex PCR, while the TCRdb copy is restricted to in-frame clones and leaves out a portion. The table lists tens of thousands of clones, approximately 85% of them singletons. This record comes from a study of OX40 agonist ivuxolimab in advanced cancers. Study background: In this cohort, patients received ivuxolimab, an agonistic anti-OX40 (CD134) antibody.

Points from the study as a whole: The study found among the lowest clonal expansion in partial responders at 0.1-3.0 mg/kg.

This sequence originates from an adult with an advanced solid tumor such as melanoma, head and neck, liver or kidney cancer. Sequenced here: CD4+ or CD8+ T cells sorted from blood, sampled in a trial of the OX40 agonist ivuxolimab.

CDR3 residues: CAISEGTGANTEAFF. In DNA, the CDR3 is TGTGCCATCAGTGAAGGGACAGGGGCGAACACTGAAGCTTTCTTT. V gene TRBV10-3 combines with J gene TRBJ1-1; 10 nucleotides align to TRBD1. The V segment lost 3 bases and the J segment 1 base; nucleotides outside the gene matches: 2. Germline assignment: CDR1 ENHRY and CDR2 SYGVKD. The CDR3 totals 15 residues.